Each of the 26 T cell receptor beta chains below was sequenced from the same sample in a study of T cells in Graves' hyperthyroidism and ophthalmopathy. The CDR3 regions of TCR beta were amplified from RNA transcripts. The TCR CDR3 first-round RT-PCR relied on the HTBI primer set. In TCRdb, the multiplex PCR reads were re-called with MiXCR into one record per CDR3 protein. Of 600,000 to 800,000 distinct CDR3 sequences listed, under 45% are singletons. The specimen was blood. The receptor set was obtained from a woman aged 40 to 50 with Graves' hyperthyroidism.

This clonotype was detected only a few times. V usage is TRBV2 and J usage is TRBJ2-2; D is possibly TRBD2 (6 bases). The CDR3 totals 13 residues. CDR1 and CDR2 from the germline V gene are SNHLY and FYNNEI. V gave up 5 bases and J gave up 7 bases, with 11 bases separating them. CDR3 sequence (DNA): TGTGCCAGCAGTTTGGGGGGAGGCGGGGAGCTGTTTTTT. Translation gives CASSLGGGGELFF.

This clonotype was seen just once. This sequence joins TRBV11-2 and TRBJ2-2; D call uncertain. CDR3 size: 14 residues. The V gene's germline CDR1 is SGHAT and CDR2 FQNNGV. Deletions cut 5 bases from V and 6 bases from J, with 13 bases between. The CDR3 bases are TGTGCCAGCAGCCTACAGACGACGGCCGGGGAGCTGTTTTTT. It is translated as CASSLQTTAGELFF.

This clonotype occurred many times. The chain is built from TRBV20-1 and TRBJ2-7, with 10 bases lining up with TRBD2. The CDR3 has 13 amino acids. V lost 6 bases, J lost 3 bases, and 5 bases stayed unmatched. Germline-derived CDR1 and CDR2 are DFQATT and SNEGSKA (reference sequence). CDR3 nucleotides: TGCAGTGCAAGACCTAGCGGGGGCTACGAGCAGTACTTC. As protein: CSARPSGGYEQYF.

There are many counts of this clonotype. The chain has TRBV15 and TRBJ2-5; 8 bases are a match to TRBD2. Trimming at V came to 1 base and at J to 4 bases, leaving 2 bases not matched to a gene. The germline V gene has CDR1 LNHNV and CDR2 YYDKDF (reference sequence). CDR3 length: 14 residues. The CDR3 nucleotides are TGTGCCACCAGCAGAGTCGGGGGGGCAGAGACCCAGTACTTC. Translating it yields CATSRVGGAETQYF.

A word on this clonotype: Being one base from a much bigger clone, this may be a read error. The rearrangement uses TRBV13 and TRBJ1-1, with D perhaps matching TRBD1 (6 bases). The germline CDR1 and CDR2 sequences are PRHDT and FYEKMQ (reference sequence). Trimming removed 5 bases from V and 9 bases from J, with 25 bases in between. This CDR3 contains 16 residues. This CDR3 reads CASSPLGRDTLNKAFF. The DNA of the CDR3 is TGTGCCAGCAGCCCCCTTGGAAGGGACACCCTAAACAAAGCTTTCTTT.

This clonotype was seen only a few times. The chain joins TRBV20-1 to TRBJ2-2; weak D call: TRBD1 (5 bases). V dropped 5 bases and J dropped 5 bases, with 18 bases sitting between them. This CDR3 spans 15 amino acids. Looked up from germline, CDR1 is DFQATT and CDR2 is SNEGSKA (reference sequence). CDR3 in amino acids: CSARQGPIRTGELFF. CDR3 DNA sequence: TGCAGTGCTCGGCAGGGTCCCATAAGGACCGGGGAGCTGTTTTTT.

V gene TRBV29-1 combines with J gene TRBJ2-5; 10 nucleotides align to TRBD1. Germline assignment: CDR1 SQVTM and CDR2 ANQGSEA. This CDR3 is 14 amino acids long. With 0 bases clipped from V and 5 bases from J, the junction kept 3 bases outside the gene matches. CDR3 sequence (DNA): TGCAGCGTTGAAGATGACAGGGGGCGTGAGACCCAGTACTTC. It yields the protein CSVEDDRGRETQYF.

As for this clonotype: A much larger clone differs from this one at a single base, so this may be a read error. The rearrangement links TRBV7-2 to TRBJ2-5; maybe TRBD2 (5 bases). V gave up 5 bases and J gave up 1 base, with 14 bases separating them. This CDR3 is 15 amino acids long. Germline-derived CDR1 and CDR2 are SGHTA and FQGNSA. The CDR3 loop is CASSVRLEGQETQYF. As DNA, the CDR3 is TGTGCCAGCAGCGTCAGGCTTGAGGGCCAAGAGACCCAGTACTTC.

J is TRBJ1-4 and V is TRBV2, with D perhaps matching TRBD1 (5 bases). This CDR3 comprises 13 residues. CDR1 and CDR2 (germline): SNHLY, FYNNEI. V was clipped by 7 bases and J by 7 bases, with 13 bases between them. CDR3 DNA: TGTGCCAGCACGGGAGGGGTGGTTGAAAAACTGTTTTTT. Translating gives CASTGGVVEKLFF.

J is TRBJ1-5 and V is TRBV19; D is perhaps TRBD1 (6 bases). This CDR3 region has 15 residues. V lost 5 bases to trimming and J lost 5 bases, with 16 bases between them. Germline assignment: CDR1 LNHDA and CDR2 SQIVND (reference sequence). The CDR3 nucleotides are TGTGCCAGTAGTTCGGCGGCAGGGGAGTATCAGCCCCAGCATTTT. This sequence encodes CASSSAAGEYQPQHF. The full variable domain, rest sourced from reference TRBV19 and TRBJ1-5, is DGGITQSPKYLFRKEGQNVTLSCEQNLNHDAMYWYRQDPGQGLRLIYYSQIVNDFQKGDIAEGYSVSREKKESFPLTVTSAQKNPTAFYLCASSSAAGEYQPQHFGDGTRLSIL.

This clonotype was found a few times. This rearrangement joins TRBV19 to TRBJ1-3, with 8 nucleotides matching TRBD1. With V trimmed by 9 bases and J by 4 bases, 11 bases remained unmatched. Germline assignment: CDR1 LNHDA and CDR2 SQIVND (reference sequence). The CDR3 covers 15 residues. In DNA form, the CDR3 reads TGTGCCAGCAGCCCTCAGGGGGCACGGGGAAACACCATATATTTT. Translating it yields CASSPQGARGNTIYF.

This chain connects TRBV7-2 to TRBJ2-2, with 11 bases lining up with TRBD2. Germline CDR1 is SGHTA and CDR2 is FQGNSA. The CDR3 is 17 amino acids. Losses at the gene ends were 5 bases for V and 4 bases for J; bases not matched to a gene: 9. CDR3 residues: CASSENTGTSGTGELFF. CDR3 nucleotide sequence: TGTGCCAGCAGCGAAAATACCGGGACTAGCGGCACCGGGGAGCTGTTTTTT.

This clonotype was picked up many times. The rearrangement uses TRBV12-3 or TRBV12-4 and TRBJ1-6, with D perhaps matching TRBD1 (5 bases). The CDR3 runs to 13 residues. V shed 3 bases and J shed 10 bases, with 10 bases lying between them. CDR3 residues: CASSFQGESPLHF. The CDR3 region has the DNA TGTGCCAGCAGTTTCCAGGGAGAGTCACCCCTCCACTTT.

The V gene is TRBV28, the J gene TRBJ2-7, with D maybe TRBD2 (5 bases). V lost 1 base and J lost 3, with 16 bases in between. Germline values: CDR1 MDHEN, CDR2 SYDVKM. The CDR3 has 16 residues. The CDR3 nucleotides are TGTGCCAGCAGTTTATTCCGGCTTCGGGGAGTCTACGAGCAGTACTTC. Protein: CASSLFRLRGVYEQYF.

This clonotype occurred many times. This chain uses TRBV12-3 or TRBV12-4 with TRBJ1-6, with D uncertain. Between the trimmed V and J ends, which lost 6 bases and 7 bases, there was a span of 13 bases. The CDR3 extends over 14 amino acids. CDR3 DNA: TGTGCCAGCAGGCCGCCGGGAGCGAATTCACCCCTCCACTTT. It encodes CASRPPGANSPLHF.

The sample holds many counts of this clonotype. CDR3 amino acids: CASSPSGGANVLTF. DNA of the CDR3: TGTGCCAGTAGTCCGTCAGGTGGGGCCAACGTCCTGACTTTC. The chain joins TRBV19 to TRBJ2-6, with D uncertain. CDR1 is LNHDA and CDR2 is SQIVND in the germline V gene (reference sequence). The CDR3 loop spans 14 amino acids. V lost 5 bases, J lost 3 bases, and 8 bases lay in between.

The CDR3 DNA follows: TGTGCCAGCAGTTACGGGGGCAGGGTAGAGACCCAGTACTTC. This gives the protein CASSYGGRVETQYF. The rearrangement joins TRBV12-3 or TRBV12-4 to TRBJ2-5; the D gene could be TRBD1 or TRBD2 (6 bases each). The CDR3 consists of 14 residues. V gave up 4 bases and J gave up 4 bases, with 13 bases separating them.

This clonotype was counted ten times or more. The chain uses TRBV29-1 and TRBJ1-2; D uncertain. In germline, CDR1 is SQVTM, CDR2 ANQGSEA. There are 12 residues in the CDR3. Trimming left V 2 bases short and J 4 bases short, with 8 bases between. The CDR3 sequence: CSVESSGYGYTF. CDR3 nucleotides: TGCAGCGTTGAATCTTCTGGCTATGGCTACACCTTC.

The J gene is TRBJ2-2, the V gene TRBV19, with D possibly being TRBD1 or TRBD2 (5 bases each). This CDR3 region has 12 residues. Trimming removed 4 bases from V and 6 bases from J, with 6 bases in between. Germline V gives CDR1 LNHDA, CDR2 SQIVND (reference sequence). CDR3 loop: CASSRGPGELFF. CDR3 sequence (DNA): TGTGCCAGTAGTAGGGGACCCGGGGAGCTGTTTTTT. The full variable domain, its missing parts supplied by reference TRBV19 and TRBJ2-2, is DGGITQSPKYLFRKEGQNVTLSCEQNLNHDAMYWYRQDPGQGLRLIYYSQIVNDFQKGDIAEGYSVSREKKESFPLTVTSAQKNPTAFYLCASSRGPGELFFGEGSRLTVL.

This clonotype was picked up a small number of times. V and J are TRBV20-1 and TRBJ2-7, with 8 bases lining up with TRBD1. This CDR3 is built from 15 residues. V lost 4 bases, J lost 2 bases, and 10 bases stayed unmatched. Germline V gene sequence: CDR1 DFQATT, CDR2 SNEGSKA (reference sequence). The CDR3: CSATLDRGAPYEQYF. The CDR3, as DNA: TGCAGTGCTACCTTAGACAGGGGAGCCCCCTACGAGCAGTACTTC.

Many counts were recorded for this clonotype. The chain links TRBV20-1 to TRBJ1-6; D is unclear. CDR3 length equals 13 residues. Trimming cost V 0 bases and J 7 bases, with 7 bases left between them. Germline values: CDR1 DFQATT, CDR2 SNEGSKA (reference sequence). Written as DNA, the CDR3 is TGCAGTGCTAGAGACCCGGGCAATTCACCCCTCCACTTT. Protein sequence: CSARDPGNSPLHF.

This sequence joins TRBV20-1 and TRBJ1-1, with TRBD1 matching 7 bases. Germline CDR1 reads DFQATT; CDR2 reads SNEGSKA (reference sequence). V was pared by 6 bases and J by 2 bases, with 6 bases of the junction left unmatched. This CDR3 comprises 13 residues. This chain's CDR3 is CSARGQCNTEAFF. CDR3 DNA sequence: TGCAGTGCCAGGGGACAGTGTAACACTGAAGCTTTCTTT.

V and J are TRBV29-1 and TRBJ1-2, with a possible D match to TRBD1 (6 bases). CDR1 is SQVTM, CDR2 ANQGSEA, per germline. V was cut by 8 bases and J by 5 bases, with 12 bases left in between. This CDR3 region has 11 residues. CDR3 coding DNA: TGCAGCTTAGGACAGATTTATGGCTACACCTTC. Amino acid sequence: CSLGQIYGYTF.

V gene TRBV5-1 combines with J gene TRBJ2-2; weak D call: TRBD1 (6 bases). V was clipped by 4 bases and J by 6 bases, with 13 bases between them. Germline V gene lookup returns CDR1 SGHRS and CDR2 YFSETQ. The CDR3 has 14 amino acids. In nucleotides, the CDR3 is TGCGCCAGCAGCCAGGGGTTGTTCGCCGGGGAGCTGTTTTTT. Protein sequence: CASSQGLFAGELFF.

Concerning this clonotype itself: With a much larger clone just one base away, this may be a read error. The V and J genes are TRBV2 and TRBJ1-5; D unresolved. CDR3 length equals 13 residues. V was shortened by 11 bases and J by 6 bases, with 17 bases between the two germline ends. From germline, CDR1 is SNHLY and CDR2 FYNNEI. The CDR3 sequence is CAGTLDEGQPQHF. DNA for the CDR3: TGTGCCGGCACCCTAGATGAAGGTCAGCCCCAGCATTTT.

The chain couples TRBV2 to TRBJ2-5; D possibly matches TRBD1 or TRBD2 (6 bases each). Germline CDR1 SNHLY, CDR2 FYNNEI. This CDR3 contains 14 residues. V lost 6 bases, J lost 6 bases, and 17 bases lay in between. The chain's CDR3 is CASSAHGGAQTQYF. In DNA form, the CDR3 reads TGTGCCAGCAGCGCCCACGGGGGCGCTCAGACCCAGTACTTC.